This is a list of T cell receptor beta chains from one sample in a study of CD8 T cells in ankylosing spondylitis. TCRdb redid the calling of the 5' RACE reads with MiXCR, one entry per CDR3 protein. The sample contains some 250,000 distinct CDR3 sequences, approximately 9% of which appear only once. Sequenced sample: blood, either unsorted or a sorted T cell fraction (not recorded which). These receptors originate from a male donor with ankylosing spondylitis or in good health (not recorded which). Each CDR3 is given with its conserved first and last residue.

v_call	j_call	cdr3_length	cdr3_aa
TRBV5-6	TRBJ1-1	13	CASSWDRSTEAFF
TRBV7-2	TRBJ2-2	14	CASSQRLDTGELFF
TRBV18	TRBJ2-7	14	CASSAWGDTYEQYF
TRBV4-1	TRBJ2-2	13	CASSHPRSGELFF
TRBV11-1	TRBJ2-1	17	CASSLNPGTATYNEQFF
TRBV12-3/TRBV12-4	TRBJ1-5	11	CASSLTQPQHF
TRBV11-2	TRBJ2-5	13	CASSFSIGETQYF
TRBV30	TRBJ2-1	17	CAWTGILLSGKYNEQFF
TRBV7-2	TRBJ1-2	16	CASSTRLPGTAYGYTF
TRBV10-3	TRBJ1-4	13	CAIRGTGNEKLFF
TRBV7-3	TRBJ2-7	14	CASSLGAGAYEQYF
TRBV5-6	TRBJ2-1	15	CASSWGASGVREQFF
TRBV20-1	TRBJ1-1	13	CSARQGIMTEAFF
TRBV3-1	TRBJ1-2	13	CASSQVGRLGYTF
TRBV5-4	TRBJ2-1	20	CASSFFGTSGGGRGLDEQFF
TRBV19	TRBJ1-5	14	CASSIYRAVQPQHF
TRBV7-2	TRBJ1-1	13	CASRPQKNTEAFF
TRBV27	TRBJ2-7	15	CAILKRREVSYEQYF
TRBV12-3/TRBV12-4	TRBJ1-5	15	CASTLRGQFNQPQHF
TRBV29-1	TRBJ2-1	14	CSVSVDGSYNEQFF
TRBV6-1	TRBJ1-2	13	CASRWTGGKGYTF
TRBV11-2	TRBJ2-5	15	CASSLRRQVPETQYF
TRBV6-1	TRBJ2-1	13	CASSRTSFGEQFF
TRBV5-1	TRBJ1-6	14	CASSSGRMNSPLHF
TRBV7-8	TRBJ1-5	14	CASSSAISNQPQHF
TRBV29-1	TRBJ2-1	17	CSVKLAGGPRTLGEQFF
TRBV5-4	TRBJ2-3	16	CASSGSSGGPTDTQYF
TRBV6-1	TRBJ2-5	14	CASSESRGTETQYF
TRBV20-1	TRBJ1-5	12	CSATGGNQPQHF
TRBV12-3/TRBV12-4	TRBJ1-3	15	CASSFEGFSGNTIYF
TRBV30	TRBJ2-5	13	CAWSHKYQETQYF
TRBV12-3/TRBV12-4	TRBJ2-7	13	CASSLQGAYEQYF
TRBV7-2	TRBJ2-5	15	CASSFNLLGGETQYF
TRBV28	TRBJ2-7	14	CASSSLAGGSEQYF
TRBV6-2/TRBV6-3	TRBJ2-2	22	CASSYDRVGVRGGSGDTGELFF
TRBV15	TRBJ2-1	15	CATSRGQGFYNEQFF
TRBV29-1	TRBJ1-1	12	CSVREGGGVAFF
TRBV29-1	TRBJ2-1	14	CSVEGGTGPNEQFF
TRBV20-1	TRBJ1-1	12	CSARAPGQSLLF
TRBV5-1	TRBJ2-1	16	CASSFTGLSSYNEQFF